The 8 T cell receptor beta chains below come from one sample, sequenced in a study of shared clonotypes between healthy human individuals. Measured with immunoSEQ multiplex PCR; TCRdb has only the in-frame clones, and not every one. Altogether millions of clones are present, over 85% being singletons, with the ten largest covering about 0.13%. The specimen sequenced was naive CD4+ T cells sorted from blood. Specified subset: CD45RA+ positively selected. These receptors were taken from a man younger than 35 in good health.

The chain couples TRBV18 to TRBJ2-7; D is tentatively TRBD1 or TRBD2 (5 bases each). This CDR3 has 13 amino acids. V shed 5 bases and J shed 5 bases, with 13 bases lying between them. The germline V gene has CDR1 KGHSH and CDR2 LQKENI. The CDR3 nucleotides are TGTGCCAGCTCATCTCAACAGGAGGACGAGCAGTACTTC. Its protein product is CASSSQQEDEQYF. Looking up the rest from reference TRBV18 and TRBJ2-7 gives the full variable domain: NAGVMQNPRHLVRRRGQEARLRCSPMKGHSHVYWYRQLPEEGLKFMVYLQKENIIDESGMPKERFSAEFPKEGPSILRIQQVVRGDSAAYFCASSSQQEDEQYFGPGTRLTVT.

This clone showed up just a few times. The gene calls are TRBV15 and TRBJ2-3; the D gene is possibly TRBD1 (6 bases). This CDR3 has 16 amino acids. Trimming left V 4 bases short and J 5 bases short, with 19 bases between. The germline gives CDR1 LNHNV, CDR2 YYDKDF (reference sequence). The CDR3 loop reads CATSIYRVLAGDTQYF. CDR3 nucleotides: TGTGCCACCAGCATTTACAGGGTCCTCGCGGGAGATACGCAGTATTTT.

This clone has more than one count but fewer than ten. The rearrangement links TRBV6-1 to TRBJ1-5; TRBD1 is a possible D gene (5 bases). This CDR3 has 12 residues. The germline CDR1 and CDR2 sequences are MNHNS and SASEGT. V was shortened by 7 bases and J by 6 bases, with 10 bases between the two germline ends. CDR3 DNA: TGTGCCAGCAAGATTGGGGGTCAGCCCCAGCATTTT. Amino acids: CASKIGGQPQHF.

This clone has only one observation. The V call is TRBV5-4, the J call TRBJ2-5; D ambiguous. There are 13 residues in the CDR3. Germline CDR1 is SGHNT and CDR2 is YYREEE (reference sequence). The V end lost 2 bases, the J end lost 3 bases, and 8 bases lay between the germline ends. The DNA of the CDR3 is TGTGCCAGCAGCTTCCCCGGCAAAGAGACCCAGTACTTC. This gives the protein CASSFPGKETQYF.

CDR3 sequence: CASSLFGQGADTQYF. CDR3 sequence (DNA): TGTGCCAGCAGCTTATTTGGTCAGGGGGCAGATACGCAGTATTTT. The chain employs TRBV7-2 and TRBJ2-3, with 7 bases lining up with TRBD1. Germline loops: CDR1 SGHTA, CDR2 FQGNSA. The CDR3 length is 15 residues. With 2 bases clipped from V and 4 bases from J, the junction kept 6 bases outside the gene matches. Looking up the rest from reference TRBV7-2 and TRBJ2-3 gives the full variable domain: GAGVSQSPSNKVTEKGKDVELRCDPISGHTALYWYRQSLGQGLEFLIYFQGNSAPDKSGLPSDRFSAERTGGSVSTLTIQRTQQEDSAVYLCASSLFGQGADTQYFGPGTRLTVL.

The chain combines TRBV7-8 with TRBJ2-7, with TRBD2 identical over 14 bases. Germline V gene sequence: CDR1 SGHVS, CDR2 FQNEAQ. V was clipped by 0 bases and J by 3 bases; unmatched bases: 7. The CDR3 loop spans 18 amino acids. The CDR3 reads CASSLAGLAGERRYEQYF. The CDR3 DNA is TGTGCCAGCAGCTTAGCGGGACTAGCGGGAGAGAGACGCTACGAGCAGTACTTC.

J is TRBJ1-1 and V is TRBV19, with D unclear. V was trimmed by 5 bases and J by 4 bases, leaving 11 bases between them. This CDR3 is built from 13 residues. Germline V lookup: CDR1 LNHDA, CDR2 SQIVND (reference sequence). The CDR3 here is CASSASVITEAFF. CDR3 sequence (DNA): TGTGCCAGTAGTGCCTCAGTGATCACTGAAGCTTTCTTT.

This clone showed up just once. The chain links TRBV7-9 to TRBJ1-2; D is unresolved. In germline, CDR1 is SEHNR, CDR2 FQNEAQ (reference sequence). Trimming removed 6 bases at V and 6 bases at J, with 20 bases between. The length of the CDR3 is 15 residues. CDR3: CASSFLRAPGHGYTF. CDR3 sequence (DNA): TGTGCCAGCAGTTTTTTACGGGCTCCAGGACATGGCTACACCTTC.